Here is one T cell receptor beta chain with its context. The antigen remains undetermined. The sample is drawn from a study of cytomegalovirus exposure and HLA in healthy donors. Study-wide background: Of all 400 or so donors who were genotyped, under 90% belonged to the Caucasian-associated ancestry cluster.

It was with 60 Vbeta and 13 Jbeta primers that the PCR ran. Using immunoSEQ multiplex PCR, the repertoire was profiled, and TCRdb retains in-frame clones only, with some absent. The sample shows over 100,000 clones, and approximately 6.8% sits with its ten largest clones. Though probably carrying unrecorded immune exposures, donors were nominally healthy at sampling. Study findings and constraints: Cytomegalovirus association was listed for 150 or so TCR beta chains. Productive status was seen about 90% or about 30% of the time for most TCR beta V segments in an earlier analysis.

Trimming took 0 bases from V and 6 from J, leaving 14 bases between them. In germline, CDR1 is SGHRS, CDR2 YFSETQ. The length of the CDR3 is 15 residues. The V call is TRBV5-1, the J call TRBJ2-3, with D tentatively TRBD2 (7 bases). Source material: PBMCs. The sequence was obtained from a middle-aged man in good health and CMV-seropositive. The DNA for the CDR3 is TGCGCCAGCAGCTTGGCCCTCGGCGGGGGCGATACGCAGTATTTT. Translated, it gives CASSLALGGGDTQYF. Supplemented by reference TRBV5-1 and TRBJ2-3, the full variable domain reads KAGVTQTPRYLIKTRGQQVTLSCSPISGHRSVSWYQQTPGQGLQFLFEYFSETQRNKGNFPGRFSGRQFSNSRSEMNVSTLELGDSALYLCASSLALGGGDTQYFGPGTRLTVL.